This T cell receptor beta chain is drawn from a study of tumor T cells in aggressive B-cell lymphoma. V was pared by 3 bases and J by 4 bases, with 12 bases between. This CDR3 comprises 14 residues. The V gene's germline CDR1 is SGHRS and CDR2 YFSETQ. The protocol was immunoSEQ multiplex PCR, while the TCRdb copy is restricted to in-frame clones and leaves out a portion. The sample consists of approximately 7,300 clones, roughly four fifths of them appearing once. This receptor was identified in an adult with diffuse large B cell lymphoma. The sequencing input was tumor tissue. The chain couples TRBV5-1 to TRBJ2-3; D may be TRBD1 (5 bases). CDR3 protein: CASSWQGLADTQYF. The DNA of the CDR3 is TGCGCCAGCAGCTGGCAGGGTTTGGCAGATACGCAGTATTTT. The variable domain in full, completed from reference TRBV5-1 and TRBJ2-3, reads KAGVTQTPRYLIKTRGQQVTLSCSPISGHRSVSWYQQTPGQGLQFLFEYFSETQRNKGNFPGRFSGRQFSNSRSEMNVSTLELGDSALYLCASSWQGLADTQYFGPGTRLTVL.